One and the same sample provided the 29 T cell receptor beta chains below, sequenced in a study of shared clonotypes between healthy human individuals. The data were produced by immunoSEQ multiplex PCR, yet TCRdb's version contains in-frame clones alone and is incomplete. Found here are hundreds of thousands of clones, approximately 92% of them singletons; the top ten hold nearly 25%. Only CD45RO-negative cells positively selected for CCR7 counted as naive CD8 cells, so terminally differentiated effector memory CD45RA+ cells were excluded. Sequences were obtained from naive CD8+ T cells sorted from blood. The receptors derive from a man aged 25-45 years in good health.

The sample holds one count of this clone. This chain links TRBV14 with TRBJ1-2, with a tentative D call TRBD1 (6 bases). CDR3 length: 14 amino acids. V shed 1 base and J shed 8 bases, with 14 bases lying between them. CDR1 is SGHDN, CDR2 FVKESK, per germline. The CDR3 region is CASSQVPGRGGYTF. Written as DNA, the CDR3 is TGTGCCAGCAGCCAAGTACCAGGAAGGGGGGGCTACACCTTC.

The V and J genes are TRBV27 and TRBJ2-1, with a tentative D call TRBD2 (5 bases). Germline CDR1 and CDR2: MNHEY and SMNVEV (reference sequence). This CDR3 spans 16 amino acids. V shed 6 bases and J shed 0 bases, with 15 bases lying between them. CDR3 residues: CASSPGGPLSYNEQFF. As DNA, the CDR3 is TGTGCCAGCAGCCCAGGAGGCCCGCTCTCCTACAATGAGCAGTTCTTC.

The chain employs TRBV27 and TRBJ1-5, with D possibly TRBD1 on 6 matching bases. Germline CDR1 MNHEY, CDR2 SMNVEV (reference sequence). Trimming took off 4 bases at V and 6 bases at J, with 16 bases between the two ends. The CDR3 is 15 amino acids. DNA of the CDR3: TGTGCCAGCAGTTCATACAGGGAGATGGCTCAGCCCCAGCATTTT. Its translation is CASSSYREMAQPQHF.

This clone was seen only once. The CDR3 here is CASSLGDRYPYEQYF. The CDR3 DNA follows: TGCGCCAGCAGCTTGGGTGACAGGTATCCCTACGAGCAGTACTTC. V is TRBV5-1 and J is TRBJ2-7, with a possible D match to TRBD1 (6 bases). The CDR3 contains 15 residues. Germline lookup yields CDR1 SGHRS and CDR2 YFSETQ. Trimming took off 0 bases at V and 2 bases at J, with 12 bases between the two ends.

This sequence joins TRBV27 and TRBJ2-2; tentative D call: TRBD2 (6 bases). The germline V gene has CDR1 MNHEY and CDR2 SMNVEV (reference sequence). This CDR3 has 14 residues. With 2 bases removed from V and 5 bases from J, the gap between germline ends came to 9 bases. DNA for the CDR3: TGTGCCAGCAGTTTAAGGAGGGCGACCGGGGAGCTGTTTTTT. Translated, it gives CASSLRRATGELFF.

This chain links TRBV27 with TRBJ2-7; D remains ambiguous. The CDR3 is 13 amino acids. Trimming took 5 bases from V and 2 from J, leaving 10 bases between them. CDR1 is MNHEY, CDR2 SMNVEV, per germline (reference sequence). The CDR3 sequence is CASSEGSTYEQYF. In nucleotides, the CDR3 is TGTGCCAGCAGTGAAGGGTCAACCTACGAGCAGTACTTC.

This clone is a singleton in its sample. V usage is TRBV7-2 and J usage is TRBJ1-3; D is undetermined. V lost 6 bases and J 4 bases, leaving 7 bases between the germline ends. Germline CDR1 SGHTA, CDR2 FQGNSA. The CDR3 runs to 12 residues. The CDR3 DNA sequence: TGTGCCAGCAGTCCTACAGGAAACACCATATATTTT. It yields the protein CASSPTGNTIYF.

The chain links TRBV19 to TRBJ2-1; 8 positions match TRBD2. Germline V gives CDR1 LNHDA, CDR2 SQIVND (reference sequence). The CDR3 has 18 amino acids. V lost 1 base to trimming and J lost 10 bases; unmatched junction nucleotides: 18. The CDR3 DNA follows: TGTGCCAGTAGTATAGTCCCGGGGCGAGCGGGAGATTCTGGGGAGCAGTTCTTC. Its protein is CASSIVPGRAGDSGEQFF.

This clone was detected only a few times. The chain uses TRBV5-6 and TRBJ2-7; a weak D match, TRBD2 (5 bases). The CDR3 spans 13 residues. CDR1 and CDR2 from the germline V gene are SGHDT and YYEEEE. V lost 2 bases and J lost 7, with 13 bases in between. CDR3 residues: CASSFWTGKEQYF. In DNA form, the CDR3 reads TGTGCCAGCAGCTTTTGGACTGGTAAGGAGCAGTACTTC.

This clone was detected only once. The CDR3, as DNA: TGTGCCAGCAGTTCCCCGAAGAGGACTCCCTACGAGCAGTACTTC. Its translation: CASSSPKRTPYEQYF. The rearrangement uses TRBV28 and TRBJ2-7; TRBD2 is a possible D gene (5 bases). The CDR3 spans 15 residues. Deletions cut 4 bases from V and 2 bases from J, with 15 bases between. Germline V gives CDR1 MDHEN, CDR2 SYDVKM.

This sequence joins TRBV27 and TRBJ2-1, with unresolved D. CDR3 length: 13 amino acids. The germline V gene has CDR1 MNHEY and CDR2 SMNVEV (reference sequence). Trimming removed 10 bases from V and 5 bases from J, with 15 bases in between. The DNA for the CDR3 is TGTGCCATCTGGAGTTCGGTCAACAATGAGCAGTTCTTC. Protein sequence: CAIWSSVNNEQFF.

The V call is TRBV4-1, the J call TRBJ2-7; D gene uncertain. V was cut by 0 bases and J by 3 bases, with 21 bases left in between. There are 18 residues in the CDR3. Germline loops: CDR1 MGHRA, CDR2 YSYEKL. Here the CDR3 reads CASSQDSLGSSLDYEQYF. CDR3 DNA: TGCGCCAGCAGCCAAGATTCCTTGGGTAGCTCTCTAGACTACGAGCAGTACTTC.

The chain has TRBV4-1 and TRBJ2-5; 7 bases are shared with TRBD2. In germline, CDR1 is MGHRA, CDR2 YSYEKL. The junction had 3 bases not matched to a gene; V was cut back by 3 bases and J by 5 bases. This CDR3 comprises 13 residues. CDR3 nucleotides: TGCGCCAGCAGCCATCGGGGAGGGGAGACCCAGTACTTC. Its protein is CASSHRGGETQYF.

This clone was detected only a few times. The chain joins TRBV11-2 to TRBJ1-4; D unresolved. Germline values: CDR1 SGHAT, CDR2 FQNNGV. This CDR3 region has 13 residues. V lost 1 base to trimming and J lost 8 bases, with 8 bases between them. CDR3 nucleotide sequence: TGTGCCAGCAGCTTAGGGGCGGGGGAAAAACTGTTTTTT. This translates into CASSLGAGEKLFF.

The rearrangement links TRBV4-1 to TRBJ1-1; no definite D call. Per germline, CDR1 MGHRA and CDR2 YSYEKL. V shed 1 base and J shed 1 base, with 10 bases lying between them. This CDR3 is 15 amino acids long. CDR3 residues: CASSQGSGANTEAFF. In DNA, the CDR3 is TGCGCCAGCAGCCAAGGATCGGGTGCGAACACTGAAGCTTTCTTT.

This clone was observed once. The chain has TRBV6-1 and TRBJ2-7; 9 bases are a match to TRBD1. The CDR3 extends over 14 amino acids. Germline V gives CDR1 MNHNS, CDR2 SASEGT. V trimming: 2 bases; J trimming: 5 bases; junction bases outside the gene matches: 4. The CDR3 is CASSEWDREDEQYF. CDR3 coding DNA: TGTGCCAGCAGTGAATGGGACAGGGAGGACGAGCAGTACTTC.

The gene calls are TRBV4-1 and TRBJ2-7, with 7 bases that match TRBD2. The V gene end was trimmed by 3 bases and the J gene end by 0 bases; junction bases not matched to a gene: 8. In germline, CDR1 is MGHRA, CDR2 YSYEKL. The CDR3 runs 16 residues. The CDR3 here is CASSHLSGAASYEQYF. CDR3 coding DNA: TGCGCCAGCAGCCATTTAAGCGGGGCCGCCTCCTACGAGCAGTACTTC.

The rearrangement uses TRBV4-3 and TRBJ2-7; the D gene is possibly TRBD2 (5 bases). The CDR3 runs 16 residues. Germline lookup yields CDR1 LGHNA and CDR2 YSLEER. Trimming pared 1 base from V and 4 bases from J, leaving 17 bases between. The CDR3, as DNA: TGCGCCAGCAGCCAAGTTGTGTCTAGCCTCTCTTACGAGCAGTACTTC. Its protein is CASSQVVSSLSYEQYF.

The genes are TRBV7-2 and TRBJ2-7, with D perhaps matching TRBD2 (5 bases). The CDR3 is 15 residues long. Trimming stripped 2 bases from V and 4 bases from J, with 15 bases between. The V gene's germline CDR1 is SGHTA and CDR2 FQGNSA. The CDR3 here is CASSLSWSGVYEQYF. CDR3 nucleotide sequence: TGTGCCAGCAGCTTAAGTTGGAGCGGAGTTTACGAGCAGTACTTC.

The V and J genes are TRBV7-6 and TRBJ2-1; TRBD2 agrees at 12 bases. The junction had 4 bases not matched to a gene; V was cut back by 5 bases and J by 5 bases. This CDR3 is built from 15 residues. CDR1 SGHVS and CDR2 FNYEAQ come from the germline V gene. The CDR3 nucleotides are TGTGCCAGCAGCCCACTAGCGGGAGGACACAATGAGCAGTTCTTC. It translates to CASSPLAGGHNEQFF.

This clone was seen a few times. The V gene is TRBV6-1, the J gene TRBJ2-1, with no clear D. The CDR3 spans 14 residues. Looked up from germline, CDR1 is MNHNS and CDR2 is SASEGT. With 1 base removed from V and 1 base from J, the gap between germline ends came to 5 bases. The CDR3 DNA reads TGTGCCAGCAGTGAAGACGGTTCCTACAATGAGCAGTTCTTC. This sequence encodes CASSEDGSYNEQFF.

This rearrangement joins TRBV2 to TRBJ1-1; D perhaps matches TRBD1 (5 bases). V lost 1 base and J lost 5, with 5 bases in between. The CDR3 spans 12 residues. Per the germline V gene, CDR1 is SNHLY and CDR2 is FYNNEI. The CDR3: CASSEGGTEAFF. The CDR3 region has the DNA TGTGCCAGCAGTGAAGGGGGGACTGAAGCTTTCTTT.

The genes are TRBV5-4 and TRBJ2-1, with 8 positions matching TRBD2. There are 15 residues in the CDR3. The germline CDR1 and CDR2 sequences are SGHNT and YYREEE (reference sequence). Germline trimming cut 0 bases from V and 5 bases from J; bases unmatched to any gene: 4. CDR3 loop: CASSLAGTRDNEQFF. The DNA of the CDR3 is TGTGCCAGCAGCTTGGCCGGGACTAGAGACAATGAGCAGTTCTTC.

The rearrangement links TRBV29-1 to TRBJ2-7; a weak D match, TRBD1 (6 bases). V was shortened by 2 bases and J by 2 bases, with 13 bases between the two germline ends. The germline V gene has CDR1 SQVTM and CDR2 ANQGSEA. The length of the CDR3 is 14 residues. The CDR3 DNA sequence: TGCAGCGTTGAATCCCCGGGACAAACCTACGAGCAGTACTTC. Translating gives CSVESPGQTYEQYF.

This chain links TRBV11-2 with TRBJ1-2; no firm D call. CDR3 length equals 18 residues. Per germline, CDR1 SGHAT and CDR2 FQNNGV. The ends were cut back, 3 bases at V and 8 bases at J, with 28 bases in the middle. The CDR3, as DNA: TGTGCCAGCAGCTTTGATGTTTGGGCACTCCCGGTAGACCGAGGCTACACCTTC. Protein: CASSFDVWALPVDRGYTF.

The V and J genes are TRBV6-1 and TRBJ2-1, with D perhaps TRBD1 (6 bases). Germline CDR1 is MNHNS and CDR2 is SASEGT. This CDR3 has 17 amino acids. With 2 bases removed from V and 5 bases from J, the gap between germline ends came to 19 bases. The CDR3: CASSEWTVQFMDNEQFF. As DNA, the CDR3 is TGTGCCAGCAGTGAATGGACAGTTCAGTTTATGGACAATGAGCAGTTCTTC.

This chain links TRBV30 with TRBJ2-1; TRBD2 matches 10 bases. The CDR3 has 14 amino acids. Germline-derived CDR1 and CDR2 are GTSNPN and SVGIG (reference sequence). V was clipped by 7 bases and J by 9 bases; unmatched bases: 12. The DNA of the CDR3 is TGTGCCTCACTAGGGGCTAGCGGGAGAGGTGAGCAGTTCTTC. It is translated as CASLGASGRGEQFF.

The J gene is TRBJ2-3, the V gene TRBV30; D is undetermined. Looked up from germline, CDR1 is GTSNPN and CDR2 is SVGIG (reference sequence). Trimming stripped 6 bases from V and 6 bases from J, with 1 base between. This CDR3 contains 8 residues. The DNA for the CDR3 is TGTGCCTGCGATACGCAGTATTTT. As protein: CACDTQYF.

V is TRBV28 and J is TRBJ1-5; D call uncertain. Trimming took 2 bases from V and 3 from J, leaving 8 bases between them. The CDR3 is 14 residues long. CDR1 and CDR2 from the germline V gene are MDHEN and SYDVKM. The CDR3 reads CASSLQALNQPQHF. CDR3 in DNA: TGTGCCAGCAGTTTACAAGCGCTCAATCAGCCCCAGCATTTT.